This record concerns one TCR beta chain sequence. This entry comes from a study of control samples from healthy donors and cancer patients. The CDR3 extends over 15 amino acids. Germline V gene data show CDR1 as SGHDT and CDR2 as YYEEEE. Trimming cost V 2 bases and J 3 bases; bases outside gene matches: 7. The repertoire was sequenced with immunoSEQ multiplex PCR; TCRdb's copy has only in-frame clones and lacks some. Altogether about 130,000 clones are present, over 90% being singletons, with the ten largest covering more than 13%. The sequencing sample was made of PBMCs. The TCR sequence derives from a man in his 60s with colorectal cancer. The chain carries TRBV5-6 and TRBJ2-5; 7 bases are a match to TRBD1. The DNA for the CDR3 is TGTGCCAGCAGCTTTCACAGGGGCCGGGAAGAGACCCAGTACTTC. Its protein is CASSFHRGREETQYF.